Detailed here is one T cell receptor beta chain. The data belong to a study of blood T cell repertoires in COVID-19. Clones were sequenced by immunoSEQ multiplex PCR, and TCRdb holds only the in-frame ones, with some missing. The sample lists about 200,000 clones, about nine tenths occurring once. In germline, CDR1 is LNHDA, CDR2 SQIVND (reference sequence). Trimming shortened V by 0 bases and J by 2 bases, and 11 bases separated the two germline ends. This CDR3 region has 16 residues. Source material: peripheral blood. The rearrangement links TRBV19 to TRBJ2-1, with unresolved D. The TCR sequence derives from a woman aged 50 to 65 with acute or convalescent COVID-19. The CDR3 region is CASSIDRDIPYNEQFF. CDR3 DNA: TGTGCCAGTAGTATAGATAGAGACATCCCCTACAATGAGCAGTTCTTC. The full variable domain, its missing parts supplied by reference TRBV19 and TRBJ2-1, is DGGITQSPKYLFRKEGQNVTLSCEQNLNHDAMYWYRQDPGQGLRLIYYSQIVNDFQKGDIAEGYSVSREKKESFPLTVTSAQKNPTAFYLCASSIDRDIPYNEQFFGPGTRLTVL.